This is a list of T cell receptor beta chains from one sample in a study of multiple sclerosis patients with progressive multifocal leukoencephalopathy. Sequenced by immunoSEQ multiplex PCR; TCRdb stores in-frame clones only, minus some. The sample lists around 25,000 clones, approximately 90% seen once, with around 2% in the top ten. The specimen was PBMCs, collected from a patient treated with natalizumab. Every receptor here comes from a man aged 25-45 years with multiple sclerosis. Each CDR3 is given with its conserved first and last residue. D genes are given only for firm matches. The listing skips clone size in some rows; elsewhere it reads once, few, many or a size class.

TRBJ1-4,TRBV5-4,NA,NA,CASSSGAEKLFF,TGTGCCAGCAGCTCCGGGGCTGAAAAACTGTTTTTT
TRBJ2-2,TRBV27,NA,NA,CASSQTRLYAGELFF,TGTGCCAGCAGTCAGACGCGACTATACGCCGGGGAGCTGTTTTTT
TRBJ2-4,TRBV5-1,NA,TRBD2,CASSLAGVAKNIQYF,TGCGCCAGCAGTTTAGCGGGAGTAGCCAAAAACATTCAGTACTTC
TRBJ2-1,TRBV27,once,NA,CASLIDNEQFF,TGTGCCAGCTTGATTGACAATGAGCAGTTCTTC
TRBJ1-2,TRBV7-6,NA,TRBD1,CASSFDRANYGYTF,TGTGCCAGCAGCTTTGACAGGGCTAACTATGGCTACACCTTC
TRBJ2-3,TRBV5-6,NA,TRBD2,CASSLASGRAWDTQYF,TGTGCCAGCAGCTTGGCGAGCGGGAGGGCCTGGGATACGCAGTATTTT
TRBJ2-1,TRBV27,NA,TRBD2,CASTASGGDEQFF,TGTGCCAGCACCGCCTCGGGGGGGGATGAGCAGTTCTTC
TRBJ2-7,TRBV9,NA,NA,CASSISSTRGYEQYF,TGTGCCAGCAGCATCAGTAGTACCCGGGGATACGAGCAGTACTTC
TRBJ1-6,TRBV5-4,NA,NA,CASSSQVGSPLHF,TGTGCCAGCAGCTCCCAAGTAGGTTCACCCCTCCACTTT
TRBJ1-4,TRBV5-1,once,NA,CASSSGLPNEKLFF,TGCGCCAGCAGTTCCGGCCTCCCGAATGAAAAACTGTTTTTT
TRBJ1-5,TRBV10-3,NA,NA,CAIRGADNSNQPQHF,TGTGCCATCCGCGGGGCAGACAATAGCAATCAGCCCCAGCATTTT
TRBJ1-5,TRBV25-1,NA,TRBD1,CASSQTGSNQPQHF,TGTGCCAGCAGTCAGACAGGGAGCAATCAGCCCCAGCATTTT
TRBJ2-3,TRBV7-2,NA,NA,CASSLRGPRTDTQYF,TGTGCCAGCAGCTTACGCGGGCCGCGTACAGATACGCAGTATTTT
TRBJ1-1,TRBV4-1,NA,TRBD1,CASKPGQGHMNTEAFF,TGCGCCAGCAAACCGGGACAGGGGCACATGAACACTGAAGCTTTCTTT
TRBJ1-5,TRBV4-3,NA,NA,CASSQDGLGNQPQHF,TGCGCCAGCAGCCAAGATGGACTAGGGAATCAGCCCCAGCATTTT
TRBJ2-7,TRBV13,NA,TRBD2,CASSPEGLAGRYEQYF,TGTGCCAGCAGCCCCGAGGGACTAGCGGGAAGGTACGAGCAGTACTTC
TRBJ2-1,TRBV6-6,NA,TRBD1,CATHDRGTSLNEQFF,TGTGCCACTCACGACAGGGGGACCTCTTTGAATGAGCAGTTCTTC
TRBJ1-6,TRBV29-1,NA,NA,CSVESQEAPEGSPLHF,TGCAGCGTTGAAAGTCAGGAAGCCCCTGAGGGTTCACCCCTCCACTTT
TRBJ2-3,TRBV6-1,NA,TRBD2,CASSERGRGDTQYF,TGTGCCAGCAGTGAACGCGGGAGGGGAGATACGCAGTATTTT
TRBJ2-7,TRBV6-5,NA,TRBD1,CASSYFGQGNEQYF,TGTGCCAGCAGTTACTTCGGACAGGGCAACGAGCAGTACTTC
TRBJ2-3,TRBV10-3,NA,NA,CASTDSTSTDTQYF,TGTGCCTCCACAGACAGTACTAGCACAGATACGCAGTATTTT
TRBJ2-2,TRBV2,NA,NA,CASFRGGTNTGELFF,TGTGCCAGCTTCAGGGGAGGGACGAACACCGGGGAGCTGTTTTTT
TRBJ1-2,TRBV10-3,NA,NA,CAITQDGGANYGYTF,TGTGCCATCACCCAAGACGGCGGCGCTAACTATGGCTACACCTTC
TRBJ1-6,TRBV27,NA,NA,CASSLFKGGHSPLHF,TGTGCCAGCAGTTTATTTAAGGGTGGACACTCACCCCTCCACTTT
TRBJ2-1,TRBV9,NA,NA,CASSAAYTSGLDEQLF,TGTGCCAGCAGCGCCGCCTATACGAGCGGCCTCGATGAGCAGCTCTTC
TRBJ2-6,TRBV6-7,NA,NA,CASSYSRHLGGANVLTF,TGTGCCAGCAGTTACTCACGGCACTTGGGTGGGGCCAACGTCCTGACTTTC
TRBJ1-3,TRBV6-1,once,NA,CASSQSSGNTIYF,TGTGCCAGCAGTCAGAGCTCTGGAAACACCATATATTTT
TRBJ1-5,TRBV10-3,NA,NA,CAIKQSGNQPQHF,TGTGCCATCAAGCAGTCAGGCAATCAGCCCCAGCATTTT
TRBJ2-7,TRBV4-2,NA,NA,CASSPQIFSPYEQYF,TGTGCCAGCAGCCCCCAGATATTCAGTCCCTACGAGCAGTACTTC
TRBJ1-6,TRBV7-6,NA,NA,CASSLLGENSPLHF,TGTGCCAGCAGCCTACTGGGGGAAAATTCACCCCTCCACTTT
TRBJ2-3,TRBV27,once,NA,CASRGLRTDTQYF,TGTGCCAGCAGAGGACTACGCACAGATACGCAGTATTTT
TRBJ2-7,TRBV5-6,NA,NA,CASSGPGTPSYEQYF,TGTGCCAGCAGCGGACCCGGGACTCCCTCCTACGAGCAGTACTTC
TRBJ2-3,TRBV6-4,once,TRBD1,CASSEGQDTDTQYF,TGTGCCAGCAGTGAGGGACAGGACACAGATACGCAGTATTTT
TRBJ1-2,TRBV14,NA,NA,CASSQDDPRGGYTF,TGTGCCAGCAGCCAAGATGACCCCCGGGGGGGCTACACCTTC
TRBJ2-5,TRBV19,NA,TRBD1,CASSDLPDRGETQYF,TGTGCCAGTAGTGACTTGCCCGACAGGGGGGAGACCCAGTACTTC
TRBJ1-3,TRBV19,few,NA,CASSMGPARANTIYF,TGTGCCAGTAGTATGGGCCCGGCCCGAGCGAACACCATATATTTT
TRBJ2-3,TRBV11-3,NA,NA,CASSWTTSTDTQYF,TGTGCCAGCAGTTGGACTACCTCCACAGATACGCAGTATTTT
TRBJ1-2,TRBV30,NA,TRBD1,CAWSAGGAGYTF,TGTGCCTGGAGTGCAGGGGGGGCTGGCTACACCTTC
TRBJ2-2,TRBV13,NA,NA,CASSWGRGLITGELFF,TGTGCCAGCAGCTGGGGGCGAGGTCTAATCACCGGGGAGCTGTTTTTT
TRBJ2-2,TRBV9,once,TRBD1,CASSVRTGGDRELFF,TGTGCCAGCAGCGTCCGGACAGGGGGCGACCGGGAGCTGTTTTTT